This TCR beta chain comes out of a study of blood T cells in healthy people across ages. Alongside a J-beta primer mix, a sample-barcoded 5' primer served in a second PCR lasting roughly 6 to 11 cycles. Every cDNA molecule carried a tag from a template-switch adaptor bearing 12 random nucleotides. TCRdb re-called the 5' RACE reads through MiXCR, storing one row per CDR3 protein. In the table there are approximately 960,000 distinct CDR3 sequences, about 28% of which are singletons. The CDR3 loop spans 17 amino acids. Germline lookup yields CDR1 SGHTA and CDR2 FQGNSA. V lost 5 bases and J lost 2; bases outside the gene matches: 7. These data were likewise used in another study, on T cells of mothers and their children. Per that study: The cDNA synthesis received all extracted RNA, at around 1.5 ug per 15 ul. Biologically related mothers and children overlapped slightly more than unrelated pairs, a non-significant difference.

The chain has TRBV7-2 and TRBJ2-3, with 13 bases that match TRBD2. Sequencing was carried out using blood. The source of this sequence is a woman aged 40 to 50 in good health. CDR3 nucleotides: TGTGCCAGCAGCCCAAGTGGACTAGCGGGGGTCACAGATACGCAGTATTTT. Translation: CASSPSGLAGVTDTQYF.